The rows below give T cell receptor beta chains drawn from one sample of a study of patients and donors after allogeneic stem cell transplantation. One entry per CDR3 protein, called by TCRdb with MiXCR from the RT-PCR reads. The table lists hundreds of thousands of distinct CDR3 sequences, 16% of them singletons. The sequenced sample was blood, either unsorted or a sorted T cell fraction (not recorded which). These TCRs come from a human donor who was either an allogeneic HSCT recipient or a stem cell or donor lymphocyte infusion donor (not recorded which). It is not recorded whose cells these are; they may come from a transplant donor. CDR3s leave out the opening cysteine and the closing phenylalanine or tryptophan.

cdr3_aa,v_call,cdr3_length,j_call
ASSVLMVAYEAF,TRBV6-1,12,TRBJ1-1
ASSQIGNEKLF,TRBV4-1,11,TRBJ1-4
ASSQSRGLGQPQH,TRBV4-1,13,TRBJ1-5
SVDGPSYTDTQY,TRBV29-1,12,TRBJ2-3
ATSAGGSSYEQY,TRBV15,12,TRBJ2-7
ASSQDPGQGTTYEQY,TRBV4-2,15,TRBJ2-7
ASSPWTNSGGYT,TRBV4-2,12,TRBJ1-2
ASSLTRDSPLH,TRBV7-9,11,TRBJ1-6
ASRPTGVANYGYT,TRBV5-6,13,TRBJ1-2
ASSFGTGSISYEQY,TRBV5-5,14,TRBJ2-7
ASSYSGGQPF,TRBV6-6,10,TRBJ1-1
ASTGTLQGGNFYEQY,TRBV6-1,15,TRBJ2-7
ASSQGMGTAYEQY,TRBV9,13,TRBJ2-7
SATQGKINQPQH,TRBV20-1,12,TRBJ1-5
SAGFSGGYSYEQY,TRBV20-1,13,TRBJ2-7
AWSVGQGAAF,TRBV30,10,TRBJ1-1
ASSTGQYTGELF,TRBV12-3/TRBV12-4,12,TRBJ2-2
ASSPKDRATDTQY,TRBV18,13,TRBJ2-3
ASSSSGTTSYEQY,TRBV11-1,13,TRBJ2-7
AVPQGLAGGFYNEQF,TRBV7-3,15,TRBJ2-1
ASSVDEVSNQPQH,TRBV9,13,TRBJ1-5
ASSRGSTDTQY,TRBV5-6,11,TRBJ2-3
SASGQGGEKLF,TRBV20-1,11,TRBJ1-4
ARGRQGRYEQY,TRBV5-1,11,TRBJ2-7
SADAPLAFSYEQY,TRBV20-1,13,TRBJ2-7
ASSTSGTHGRTEAF,TRBV5-5,14,TRBJ1-1
ASSLTGLAGASTDTQY,TRBV11-1,16,TRBJ2-3
ASNFRGQKSTDTQY,TRBV11-1,14,TRBJ2-3
AIMAGQGNTGELF,TRBV10-3,13,TRBJ2-2
SVEDRQMRETQY,TRBV29-1,12,TRBJ2-5
ASSQVRASGGTGELF,TRBV4-2,15,TRBJ2-2
ASSRSQGYT,TRBV12-3/TRBV12-4,9,TRBJ1-2
ASSQDTGGVREQY,TRBV4-3,13,TRBJ2-7
ASSLGQSEQY,TRBV12-3/TRBV12-4,10,TRBJ2-7
SVSSGNEQF,TRBV29-1,9,TRBJ2-1
ASRVGGYNQPQH,TRBV27,12,TRBJ1-5
AISVQASNEKLF,TRBV10-3,12,TRBJ1-4
SARNTEAF,TRBV20-1,8,TRBJ1-1
AIKREGRADTQY,TRBV2,12,TRBJ2-3
ASSQGGSDTQY,TRBV4-3,11,TRBJ2-3
ASSLVQGFEAF,TRBV5-1,11,TRBJ1-1
ASSHGTSGVEGELF,TRBV4-1,14,TRBJ2-2
ASTPGDYTQY,TRBV12-3/TRBV12-4,10,TRBJ2-3
ASSLSAGTGAREQY,TRBV12-3/TRBV12-4,14,TRBJ2-7
ASSPSGGFQPQH,TRBV4-3,12,TRBJ1-5
SATQAGTRSYEQY,TRBV20-1,13,TRBJ2-7
ASSQLPTARKLF,TRBV4-1,12,TRBJ1-4
ASSTGQRSTDTQY,TRBV12-3/TRBV12-4,13,TRBJ2-3
AWSGPPGANVLT,TRBV30,12,TRBJ2-6
ASSRMAGSGNTIY,TRBV5-1,13,TRBJ1-3
ASSQERGSGAYNEQF,TRBV4-1,15,TRBJ2-1
ASSSESTGISEAF,TRBV7-9,13,TRBJ1-1
ASSLGREKYNEQF,TRBV7-2,13,TRBJ2-1
ASSLALQNIQY,TRBV28,11,TRBJ2-4
ASSLGSTELQPQH,TRBV7-2,13,TRBJ1-5
ASRLGSWSTDTQY,TRBV5-1,13,TRBJ2-3
ASSLTGKNYGYT,TRBV7-9,12,TRBJ1-2
ASSFGRAQETQY,TRBV12-3/TRBV12-4,12,TRBJ2-5